One and the same sample provided the 2 T cell receptor beta chains below, sequenced in a study of T-cell reconstitution after alpha-beta-depleted transplantation in children. Researchers prepared the TCRbeta library using unique molecular identifiers, the study reports. TCRdb redid the calling of the PCR reads with MiXCR, one entry per CDR3 protein. The repertoire includes some 78,000 distinct CDR3 sequences, around 14% of them detected once, and around 26% sits in the top ten. The sequenced sample was PBMCs, mostly from graft donor cells, obtained 180 days after TCRalphabeta/CD19-depleted stem cell transplant. These receptors originate from a male patient aged 2 to 9 who had a stem cell transplant for acute lymphoblastic leukemia, so the T cells may come from the graft donor.

Only a few counts were recorded for this clonotype. The chain employs TRBV5-1 and TRBJ2-7; the D is unclear. V lost 2 bases and J lost 2, with 11 bases in between. This CDR3 is built from 14 residues. Germline loops: CDR1 SGHRS, CDR2 YFSETQ. CDR3 region: CASSLRGLTYEQYF. The CDR3 DNA sequence: TGCGCCAGCAGCTTACGAGGTCTTACCTACGAGCAGTACTTC.

The chain's CDR3 is CASSYKRNLGYTF. CDR3 nucleotides: TGTGCCAGCAGTTACAAAAGGAACCTGGGCTACACCTTC. The rearrangement uses TRBV6-7 and TRBJ1-2; D gene uncertain. TRBV6-7 belongs to the ORF category, with a function that is uncertain. The CDR3 extends over 13 amino acids. V dropped 2 bases and J dropped 8 bases, with 12 bases sitting between them.